The 8 T cell receptor beta chains presented below share a single source sample, sequenced in a study of cytotoxic CD8 clonotypes in ibrutinib-treated CLL. TCRdb's copy holds only in-frame clones and misses some; the assay was immunoSEQ multiplex PCR. The sample has 200,000 to 250,000 clones; roughly three quarters are singletons. Sequencing used PBMCs, obtained after 12 months of ibrutinib treatment. The receptors here all came from a human donor with chronic lymphocytic leukemia.

V is TRBV10-1 and J is TRBJ2-1; 12 bases align to TRBD2. With 0 bases clipped from V and 4 bases from J, the junction kept 4 bases outside the gene matches. CDR3 length: 17 residues. Germline V lookup: CDR1 WNHNN, CDR2 SYGVQD (reference sequence). Here the CDR3 reads CASSESRLAGAYNEQFF. The DNA of the CDR3 is TGCGCCAGCAGTGAGTCGCGACTAGCGGGGGCTTACAATGAGCAGTTCTTC.

This clone occurred once. CDR3 coding DNA: TGTGCCAGCAGTGGTAGCGGAATGGGGGAGGGCGAGGATACGCAGTATTTT. Translated, it gives CASSGSGMGEGEDTQYF. The genes are TRBV28 and TRBJ2-3, with 7 positions matching TRBD2. This CDR3 region has 17 residues. The V gene's germline CDR1 is MDHEN and CDR2 SYDVKM. Losses at the gene ends were 5 bases for V and 6 bases for J; bases not matched to a gene: 17. Full variable domain (missing parts from reference TRBV28 and TRBJ2-3): DVKVTQSSRYLVKRTGEKVFLECVQDMDHENMFWYRQDPGLGLRLIYFSYDVKMKEKGDIPEGYSVSREKKERFSLILESASTNQTSMYLCASSGSGMGEGEDTQYFGPGTRLTVL.

The chain couples TRBV5-4 to TRBJ2-1; no definite D call. The germline gives CDR1 SGHNT, CDR2 YYREEE (reference sequence). The V end lost 5 bases, the J end lost 2 bases, and 14 bases lay between the germline ends. This CDR3 has 15 residues. CDR3 protein: CASRENPTTYNEQFF. In DNA, the CDR3 is TGTGCCAGCAGGGAAAATCCCACCACCTACAATGAGCAGTTCTTC.

The V and J genes are TRBV4-1 and TRBJ1-4; 8 nucleotides agree with TRBD1. Losses at the gene ends were 0 bases for V and 3 bases for J; bases not matched to a gene: 15. This CDR3 is 20 amino acids long. Looked up from germline, CDR1 is MGHRA and CDR2 is YSYEKL. CDR3: CASSQDRGRQGTGANEKLFF. The CDR3 DNA reads TGCGCCAGCAGCCAAGATCGGGGACGACAGGGGACGGGCGCTAATGAAAAACTGTTTTTT.

The chain uses TRBV2 and TRBJ1-2; 8 bases map to TRBD1. V gave up 3 bases and J gave up 3 bases; unmatched junction bases: 3. This CDR3 has 14 amino acids. Germline V gene data show CDR1 as SNHLY and CDR2 as FYNNEI. The CDR3 coding sequence is TGTGCCAGCAGTGACTCAGGGGGCTACTATGGCTACACCTTC. Translated: CASSDSGGYYGYTF.

This clone was counted only a few times. The chain employs TRBV6-6 and TRBJ1-5; TRBD1 is a possible D gene (5 bases). The CDR3 is made up of 14 amino acids. Germline V lookup: CDR1 MNHNY, CDR2 SVGAGI (reference sequence). V was pared by 8 bases and J by 7 bases, with 18 bases between. The CDR3 sequence: CASDGRGVGQPQHF. In nucleotides, the CDR3 is TGTGCCAGCGACGGGCGGGGCGTGGGGCAGCCCCAGCATTTT.

This clone appeared a single time. The chain joins TRBV27 to TRBJ2-1; the match to TRBD2 covers 10 bases. CDR3 length: 14 residues. V lost 10 bases and J lost 5; bases outside the gene matches: 8. CDR1 MNHEY and CDR2 SMNVEV come from the germline V gene (reference sequence). The CDR3 protein is CANPGTSENNEQFF. The CDR3 bases are TGTGCCAACCCCGGGACTAGCGAGAACAATGAGCAGTTCTTC.

The V call is TRBV7-9, the J call TRBJ2-7, with 7 bases aligning to TRBD1. The J segment lost 5 bases and the V segment lost 2 bases, leaving 3 bases of the junction unmatched. The CDR3 runs 13 residues. From germline, CDR1 is SEHNR and CDR2 FQNEAQ (reference sequence). CDR3 sequence: CASSLQGVDEQYF. CDR3 nucleotide sequence: TGTGCCAGCAGCTTACAGGGGGTGGACGAGCAGTACTTC.